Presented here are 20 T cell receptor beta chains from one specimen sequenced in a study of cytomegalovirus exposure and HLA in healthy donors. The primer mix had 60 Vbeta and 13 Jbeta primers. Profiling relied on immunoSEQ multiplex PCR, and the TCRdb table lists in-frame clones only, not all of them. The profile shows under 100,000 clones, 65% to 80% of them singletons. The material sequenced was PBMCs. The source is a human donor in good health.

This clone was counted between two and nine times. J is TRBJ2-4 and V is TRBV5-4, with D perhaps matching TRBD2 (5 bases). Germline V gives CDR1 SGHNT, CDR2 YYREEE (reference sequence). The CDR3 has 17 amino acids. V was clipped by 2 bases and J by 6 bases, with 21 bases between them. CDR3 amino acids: CASSFSGGTQDVNIQYF. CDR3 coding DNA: TGTGCCAGCAGCTTCTCCGGAGGCACCCAGGATGTAAACATTCAGTACTTC.

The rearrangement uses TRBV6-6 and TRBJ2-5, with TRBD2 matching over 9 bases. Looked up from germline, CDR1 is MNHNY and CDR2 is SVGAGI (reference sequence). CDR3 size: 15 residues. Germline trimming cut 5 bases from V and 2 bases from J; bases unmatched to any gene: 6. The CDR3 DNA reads TGTGCCAGCAGTGGGACTAGCCACAGACAAGAGACCCAGTACTTC. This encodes CASSGTSHRQETQYF.

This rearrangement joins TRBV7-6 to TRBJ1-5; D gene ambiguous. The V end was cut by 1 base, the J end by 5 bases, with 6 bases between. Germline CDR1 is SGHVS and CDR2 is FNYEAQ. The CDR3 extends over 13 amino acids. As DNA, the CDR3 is TGTGCCAGCAGCTTAGTGCAGGATCAGCCCCAGCATTTT. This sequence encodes CASSLVQDQPQHF.

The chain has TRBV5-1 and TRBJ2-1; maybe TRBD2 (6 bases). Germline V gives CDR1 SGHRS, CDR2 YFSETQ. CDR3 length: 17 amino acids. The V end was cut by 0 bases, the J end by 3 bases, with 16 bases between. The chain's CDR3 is CASSLDAPRGGYNEQFF. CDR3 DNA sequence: TGCGCCAGCAGCTTGGATGCCCCCCGGGGAGGCTACAATGAGCAGTTCTTC.

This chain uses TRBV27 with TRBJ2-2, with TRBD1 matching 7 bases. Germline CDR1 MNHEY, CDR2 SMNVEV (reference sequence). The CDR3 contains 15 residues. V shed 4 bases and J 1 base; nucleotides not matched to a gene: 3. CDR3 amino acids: CASSSDRENTGELFF. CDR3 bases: TGTGCCAGCAGTTCCGACAGGGAGAACACCGGGGAGCTGTTTTTT.

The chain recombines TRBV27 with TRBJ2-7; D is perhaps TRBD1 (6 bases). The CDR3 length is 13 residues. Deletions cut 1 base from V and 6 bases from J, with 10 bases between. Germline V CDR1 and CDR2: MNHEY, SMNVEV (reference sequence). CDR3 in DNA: TGTGCCAGCAGTTTATACAGGGAACGCGAGCAGTACTTC. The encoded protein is CASSLYREREQYF.

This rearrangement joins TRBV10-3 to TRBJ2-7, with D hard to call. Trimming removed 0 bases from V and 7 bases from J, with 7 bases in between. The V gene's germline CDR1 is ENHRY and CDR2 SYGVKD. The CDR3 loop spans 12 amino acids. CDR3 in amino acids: CAISESTVEQYF. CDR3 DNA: TGTGCCATCAGTGAGTCTACTGTTGAGCAGTACTTC.

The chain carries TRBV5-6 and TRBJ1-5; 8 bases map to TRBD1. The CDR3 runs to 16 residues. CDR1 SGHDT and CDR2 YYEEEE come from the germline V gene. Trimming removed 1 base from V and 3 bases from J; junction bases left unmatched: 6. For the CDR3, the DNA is TGTGCCAGCAGCTTGAGTGGACAGGGCTACAATCAGCCCCAGCATTTT. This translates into CASSLSGQGYNQPQHF. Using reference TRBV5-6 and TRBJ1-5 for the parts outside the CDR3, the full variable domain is DAGVTQSPTHLIKTRGQQVTLRCSPKSGHDTVSWYQQALGQGPQFIFQYYEEEERQRGNFPDRFSGHQFPNYSSELNVNALLLGDSALYLCASSLSGQGYNQPQHFGDGTRLSIL.

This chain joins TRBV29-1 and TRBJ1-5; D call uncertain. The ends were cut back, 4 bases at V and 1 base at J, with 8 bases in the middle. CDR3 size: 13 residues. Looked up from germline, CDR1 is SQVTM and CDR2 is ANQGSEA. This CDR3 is CSVASTSNQPQHF. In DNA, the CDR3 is TGCAGCGTTGCCTCTACCAGCAATCAGCCCCAGCATTTT.

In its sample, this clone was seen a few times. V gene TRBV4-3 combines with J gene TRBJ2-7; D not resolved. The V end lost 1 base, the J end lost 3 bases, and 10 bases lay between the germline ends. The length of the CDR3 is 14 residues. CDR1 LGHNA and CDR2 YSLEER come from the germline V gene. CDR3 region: CASSQASGSYEQYF. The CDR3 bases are TGCGCCAGCAGCCAAGCCTCAGGAAGCTACGAGCAGTACTTC.

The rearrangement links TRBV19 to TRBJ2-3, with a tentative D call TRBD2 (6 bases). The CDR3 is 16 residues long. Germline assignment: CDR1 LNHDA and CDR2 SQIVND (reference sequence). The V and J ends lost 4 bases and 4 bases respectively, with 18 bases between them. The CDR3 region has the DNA TGTGCCAGTAGTACTTCGACTAGTTCCCTCCCAGATACGCAGTATTTT. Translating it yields CASSTSTSSLPDTQYF.

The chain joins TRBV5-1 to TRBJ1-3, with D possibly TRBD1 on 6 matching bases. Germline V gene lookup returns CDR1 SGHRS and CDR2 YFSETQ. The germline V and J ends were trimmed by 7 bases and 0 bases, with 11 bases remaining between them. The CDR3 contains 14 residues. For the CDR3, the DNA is TGCGCCAGCCAGAAACAGGGCTCTGGAAACACCATATATTTT. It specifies CASQKQGSGNTIYF.

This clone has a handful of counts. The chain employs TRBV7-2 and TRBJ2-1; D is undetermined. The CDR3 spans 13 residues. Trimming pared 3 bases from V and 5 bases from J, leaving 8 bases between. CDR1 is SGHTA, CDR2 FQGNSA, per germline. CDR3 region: CASSFNRDNEQFF. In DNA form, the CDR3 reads TGTGCCAGCAGCTTTAACCGGGACAATGAGCAGTTCTTC.

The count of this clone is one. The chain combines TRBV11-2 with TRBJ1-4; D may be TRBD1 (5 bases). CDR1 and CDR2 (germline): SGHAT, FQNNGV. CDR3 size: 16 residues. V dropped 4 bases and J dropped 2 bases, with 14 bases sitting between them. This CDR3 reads CASSSVLKGTNEKLFF. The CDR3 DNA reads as TGTGCCAGCAGCTCGGTACTCAAGGGGACTAATGAAAAACTGTTTTTT.

In DNA form, the CDR3 reads TGTGCCAGCACCCGAGCCGGGACAGGGTTCTCTAACTATGGCTACACCTTC. Its translation: CASTRAGTGFSNYGYTF. The rearrangement links TRBV11-2 to TRBJ1-2; the match to TRBD1 covers 9 bases. The CDR3 spans 17 residues. Germline loops: CDR1 SGHAT, CDR2 FQNNGV. With V trimmed by 7 bases and J by 0 bases, 12 bases remained unmatched.

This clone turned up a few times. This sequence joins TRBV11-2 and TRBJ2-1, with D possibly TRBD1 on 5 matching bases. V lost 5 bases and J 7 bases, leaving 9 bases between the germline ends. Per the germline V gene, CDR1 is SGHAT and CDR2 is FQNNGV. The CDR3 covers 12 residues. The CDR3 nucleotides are TGTGCCAGCAGCCCGGCAGGGAATGAGCAGTTCTTC. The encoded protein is CASSPAGNEQFF.

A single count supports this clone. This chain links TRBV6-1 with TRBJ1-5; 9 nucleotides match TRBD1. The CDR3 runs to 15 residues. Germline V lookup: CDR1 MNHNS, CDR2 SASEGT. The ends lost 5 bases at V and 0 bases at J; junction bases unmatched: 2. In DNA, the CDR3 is TGTGCCAGCAGTACGACAGGGGGTAGCAATCAGCCCCAGCATTTT. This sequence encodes CASSTTGGSNQPQHF.

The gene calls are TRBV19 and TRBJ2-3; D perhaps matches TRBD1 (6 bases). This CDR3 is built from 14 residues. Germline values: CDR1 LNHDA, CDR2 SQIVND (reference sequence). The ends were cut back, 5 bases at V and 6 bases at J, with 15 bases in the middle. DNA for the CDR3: TGTGCCAGTAGTCCCGGACAGTCGGCCGATACGCAGTATTTT. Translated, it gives CASSPGQSADTQYF. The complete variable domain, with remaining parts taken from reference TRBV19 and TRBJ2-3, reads DGGITQSPKYLFRKEGQNVTLSCEQNLNHDAMYWYRQDPGQGLRLIYYSQIVNDFQKGDIAEGYSVSREKKESFPLTVTSAQKNPTAFYLCASSPGQSADTQYFGPGTRLTVL.

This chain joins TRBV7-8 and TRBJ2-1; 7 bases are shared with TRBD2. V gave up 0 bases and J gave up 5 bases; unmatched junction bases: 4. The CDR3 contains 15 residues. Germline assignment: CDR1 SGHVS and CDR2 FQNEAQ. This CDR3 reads CASSLAGGTHNEQFF. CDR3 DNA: TGTGCCAGCAGCTTAGCGGGAGGGACCCACAATGAGCAGTTCTTC.

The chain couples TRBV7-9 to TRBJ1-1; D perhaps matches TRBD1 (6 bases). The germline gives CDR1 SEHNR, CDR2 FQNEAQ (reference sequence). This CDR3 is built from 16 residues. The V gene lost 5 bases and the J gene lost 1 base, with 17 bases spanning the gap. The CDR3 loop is CASSLHPGHPNTEAFF. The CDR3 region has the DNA TGTGCCAGCAGCCTACACCCGGGACACCCGAACACTGAAGCTTTCTTT.